These 11 T cell receptor beta chains were sequenced from one sample in a study of CD8 T cells in Susac syndrome. With random hexamers, reverse transcription was performed on roughly 0.45 to 1 ug of RNA. From the immunoSEQ multiplex PCR reads, TCRdb called clonotypes with MiXCR, one entry per CDR3 protein. The sample yields around 170,000 distinct CDR3 sequences, 90% to 96% seen once. Sequenced: CD4+ T cells from PBMCs. These receptor sequences come from a human donor with Susac syndrome.

The chain employs TRBV25-1 and TRBJ1-5; tentatively, D is TRBD1 (5 bases). The CDR3 runs 12 residues. The V end was cut by 3 bases, the J end by 9 bases, with 9 bases between. Germline loops: CDR1 MGHDK, CDR2 SYGVNS. As DNA, the CDR3 is TGTGCCAGCAGTGATCGGGACCTGCCCCAGCATTTT. This gives the protein CASSDRDLPQHF.

The chain links TRBV4-1 to TRBJ1-1; weak D call: TRBD1 (6 bases). Germline values: CDR1 MGHRA, CDR2 YSYEKL. This CDR3 has 15 amino acids. The V gene lost 0 bases and the J gene lost 4 bases, with 12 bases spanning the gap. DNA for the CDR3: TGCGCCAGCAGCCAAGATACCGGGGGCCCCACTGAAGCTTTCTTT. It yields the protein CASSQDTGGPTEAFF.

The chain recombines TRBV2 with TRBJ2-1, with 10 nucleotides matching TRBD2. The CDR3 is 15 residues long. Trimming cost V 7 bases and J 6 bases; bases outside gene matches: 9. Germline lookup yields CDR1 SNHLY and CDR2 FYNNEI. Here the CDR3 reads CASKDGLAVGNEQFF. CDR3 in DNA: TGTGCCAGCAAGGATGGACTAGCGGTGGGCAATGAGCAGTTCTTC.

The genes are TRBV19 and TRBJ1-1; 7 nucleotides line up with TRBD1. Germline CDR1 and CDR2: LNHDA and SQIVND (reference sequence). Trimming cost V 5 bases and J 4 bases; bases outside gene matches: 10. The CDR3 sequence is 15 residues long. This CDR3 reads CASSPWTGMATEAFF. The CDR3 bases are TGTGCCAGTAGTCCATGGACAGGAATGGCCACTGAAGCTTTCTTT.

The rearrangement joins TRBV27 to TRBJ1-5; D may be TRBD1 (6 bases). Germline values: CDR1 MNHEY, CDR2 SMNVEV (reference sequence). The CDR3 is 16 residues long. The ends were cut back, 6 bases at V and 1 base at J, with 16 bases in the middle. The DNA for the CDR3 is TGTGCCAGCAGGACAACGGGGGCCCAGAGCAATCAGCCCCAGCATTTT. Its protein is CASRTTGAQSNQPQHF.

The chain uses TRBV7-2 and TRBJ2-1; D unresolved. With 5 bases removed from V and 4 bases from J, the gap between germline ends came to 9 bases. This CDR3 is 13 amino acids long. Per the germline V gene, CDR1 is SGHTA and CDR2 is FQGNSA. CDR3: CASSPEWYNEQFF. Here the CDR3 DNA reads TGTGCCAGCAGCCCAGAGTGGTACAATGAGCAGTTCTTC.

This rearrangement joins TRBV7-9 to TRBJ1-6, with no clear D. The CDR3 sequence is 16 residues long. The germline gives CDR1 SEHNR, CDR2 FQNEAQ (reference sequence). The V end was cut by 5 bases, the J end by 8 bases, with 19 bases between. The CDR3 nucleotides read TGTGCCAGCAGCCCATCCGGCTGGCAATCGTATTCACCCCTCCACTTT. Translation gives CASSPSGWQSYSPLHF.

The chain recombines TRBV3-1 with TRBJ2-7, with 9 bases matching TRBD1. The germline V gene encodes CDR1 LGHDT and CDR2 YNNKEL (reference sequence). The length of the CDR3 is 13 residues. J lost 6 bases, V lost 7 bases, and 7 bases had no gene match. In DNA, the CDR3 is TGTGCCAGCAAGAACAGGGGGCAGACCGAGCAGTACTTC. Its protein product is CASKNRGQTEQYF.

This clonotype is a singleton in its sample. This chain links TRBV30 with TRBJ1-4, with D perhaps TRBD1 (5 bases). Trimming took off 0 bases at V and 8 bases at J, with 16 bases between the two ends. The CDR3 length is 15 residues. The V gene's germline CDR1 is GTSNPN and CDR2 SVGIG (reference sequence). The CDR3 coding sequence is TGTGCCTGGAGTGTACTTGGCAGGGAGCAGGAAAAACTGTTTTTT. It yields the protein CAWSVLGREQEKLFF.

The rearrangement uses TRBV7-8 and TRBJ1-6; 11 bases fit TRBD1. This CDR3 comprises 15 residues. Germline V gives CDR1 SGHVS, CDR2 FQNEAQ. V lost 5 bases to trimming and J lost 10 bases; unmatched junction nucleotides: 7. The CDR3 DNA reads as TGTGCCAGCAGCATGGGACAGGGGGTCAAGTCACCCCTCCACTTT. Translation gives CASSMGQGVKSPLHF.

The J gene is TRBJ2-5, the V gene TRBV7-3; 9 positions match TRBD2. The V segment lost 2 bases and the J segment 1 base; nucleotides outside the gene matches: 2. Germline CDR1 reads SGHTA; CDR2 reads FQGTGA. The CDR3 sequence is 15 residues long. In nucleotides, the CDR3 is TGTGCCAGCAGCTTACCGACTAGCGGCCAAGAGACCCAGTACTTC. Protein product: CASSLPTSGQETQYF.